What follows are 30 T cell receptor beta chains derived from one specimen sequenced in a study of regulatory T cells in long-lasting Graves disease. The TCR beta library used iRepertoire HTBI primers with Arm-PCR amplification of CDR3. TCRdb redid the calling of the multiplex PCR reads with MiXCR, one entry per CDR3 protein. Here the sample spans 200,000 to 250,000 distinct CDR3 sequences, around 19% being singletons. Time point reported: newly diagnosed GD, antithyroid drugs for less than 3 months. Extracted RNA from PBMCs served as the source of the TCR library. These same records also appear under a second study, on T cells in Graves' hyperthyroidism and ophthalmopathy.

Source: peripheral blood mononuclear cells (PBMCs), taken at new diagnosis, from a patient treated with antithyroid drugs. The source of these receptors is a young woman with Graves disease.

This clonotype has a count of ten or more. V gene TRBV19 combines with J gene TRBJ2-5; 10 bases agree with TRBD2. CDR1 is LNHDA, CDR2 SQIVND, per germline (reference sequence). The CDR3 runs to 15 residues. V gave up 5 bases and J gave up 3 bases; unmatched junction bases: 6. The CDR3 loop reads CASSSRTSGKETQYF. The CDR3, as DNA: TGTGCCAGTAGTTCCAGGACTAGCGGAAAAGAGACCCAGTACTTC.

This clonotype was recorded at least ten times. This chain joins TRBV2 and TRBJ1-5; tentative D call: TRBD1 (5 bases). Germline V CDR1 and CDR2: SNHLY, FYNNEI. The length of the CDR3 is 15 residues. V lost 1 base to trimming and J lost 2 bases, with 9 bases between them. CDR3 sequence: CASSEVGGGNQPQHF. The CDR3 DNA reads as TGTGCCAGCAGTGAAGTCGGAGGGGGCAATCAGCCCCAGCATTTT.

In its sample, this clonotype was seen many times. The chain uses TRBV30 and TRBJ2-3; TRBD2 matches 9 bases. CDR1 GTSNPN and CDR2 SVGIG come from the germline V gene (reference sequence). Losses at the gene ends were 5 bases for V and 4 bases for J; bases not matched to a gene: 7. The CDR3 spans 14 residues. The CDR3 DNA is TGTGCCTGGCGCGTAGCGGGGGTGGCAGATACGCAGTATTTT. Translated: CAWRVAGVADTQYF. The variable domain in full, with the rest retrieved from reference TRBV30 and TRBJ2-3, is SQTIHQWPATLVQPVGSPLSLECTVEGTSNPNLYWYRQAAGRGLQLLFYSVGIGQISSEVPQNLSASRPQDRQFILSSKKLLLSDSGFYLCAWRVAGVADTQYFGPGTRLTVL.

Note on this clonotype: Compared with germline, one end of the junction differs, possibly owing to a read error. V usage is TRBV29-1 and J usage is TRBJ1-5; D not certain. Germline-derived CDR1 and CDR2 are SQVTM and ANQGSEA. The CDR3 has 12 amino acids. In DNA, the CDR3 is TGCAGCGTTGTGGAACGGGATCAGCCCCGGCATTTT. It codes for CSVVERDQPRHF.

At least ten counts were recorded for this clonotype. The CDR3 sequence: CASSVGQGDNEQFF. CDR3 coding DNA: TGTGCCAGCAGTGTGGGACAGGGTGACAATGAGCAGTTCTTC. The gene calls are TRBV2 and TRBJ2-1, with TRBD1 matching 9 bases. Germline lookup yields CDR1 SNHLY and CDR2 FYNNEI. The CDR3 is made up of 14 amino acids. V was pared by 4 bases and J by 5 bases, with 3 bases of the junction left unmatched.

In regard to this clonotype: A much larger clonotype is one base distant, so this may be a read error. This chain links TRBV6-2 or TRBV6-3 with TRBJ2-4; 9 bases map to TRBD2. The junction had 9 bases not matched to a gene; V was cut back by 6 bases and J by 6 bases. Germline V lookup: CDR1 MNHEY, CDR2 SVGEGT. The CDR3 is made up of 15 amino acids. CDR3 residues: CASRESRLAVNIQYF. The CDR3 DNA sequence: TGTGCCAGCAGAGAATCAAGACTAGCGGTAAACATTCAGTACTTC.

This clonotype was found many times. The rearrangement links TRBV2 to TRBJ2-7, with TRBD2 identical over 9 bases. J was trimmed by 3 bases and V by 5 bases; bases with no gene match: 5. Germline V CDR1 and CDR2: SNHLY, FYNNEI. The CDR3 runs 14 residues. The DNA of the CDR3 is TGTGCCAGCAGTAGACTAGCGGAGAGCTACGAGCAGTACTTC. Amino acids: CASSRLAESYEQYF.

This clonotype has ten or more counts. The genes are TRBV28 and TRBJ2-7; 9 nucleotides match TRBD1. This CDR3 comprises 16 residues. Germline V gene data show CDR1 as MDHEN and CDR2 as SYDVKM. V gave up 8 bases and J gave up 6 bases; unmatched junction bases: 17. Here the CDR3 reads CASPATTGGILAEQYF. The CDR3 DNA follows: TGTGCCAGCCCCGCCACGACAGGGGGGATTTTAGCCGAGCAGTACTTC.

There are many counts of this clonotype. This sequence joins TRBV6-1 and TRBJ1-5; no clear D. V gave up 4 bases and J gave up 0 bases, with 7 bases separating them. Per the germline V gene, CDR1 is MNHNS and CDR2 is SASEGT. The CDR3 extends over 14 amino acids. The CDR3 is CASSVRDSNQPQHF. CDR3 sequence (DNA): TGTGCCAGCAGTGTGCGGGATAGCAATCAGCCCCAGCATTTT.

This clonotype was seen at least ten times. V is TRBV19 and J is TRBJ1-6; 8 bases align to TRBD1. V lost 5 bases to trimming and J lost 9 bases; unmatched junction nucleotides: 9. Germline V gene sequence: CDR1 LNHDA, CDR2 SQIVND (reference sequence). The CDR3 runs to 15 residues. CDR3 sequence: CASSAGTGQGSPLHF. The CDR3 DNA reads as TGTGCCAGTAGTGCCGGGACAGGTCAAGGTTCACCCCTCCACTTT.

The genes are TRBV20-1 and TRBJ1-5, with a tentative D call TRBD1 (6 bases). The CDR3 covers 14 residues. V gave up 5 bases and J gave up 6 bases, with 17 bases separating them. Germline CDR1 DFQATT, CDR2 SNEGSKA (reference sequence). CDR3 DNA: TGCAGTGCTGCACAGGGAGTTGGCAGTCAGCCCCAGCATTTT. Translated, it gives CSAAQGVGSQPQHF.

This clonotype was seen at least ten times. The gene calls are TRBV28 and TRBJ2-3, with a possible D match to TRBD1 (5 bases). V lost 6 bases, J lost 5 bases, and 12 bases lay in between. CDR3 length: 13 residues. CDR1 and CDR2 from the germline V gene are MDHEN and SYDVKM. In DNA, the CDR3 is TGTGCCAGCAGCGGACAAGGTATAGATACGCAGTATTTT. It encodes CASSGQGIDTQYF.

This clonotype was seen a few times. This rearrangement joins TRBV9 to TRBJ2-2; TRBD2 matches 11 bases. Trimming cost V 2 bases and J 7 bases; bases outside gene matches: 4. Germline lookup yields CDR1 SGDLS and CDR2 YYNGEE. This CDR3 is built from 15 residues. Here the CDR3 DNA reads TGTGCCAGCAGCGTGGGACTAGCGGAGGGCGGGGAGCTGTTTTTT. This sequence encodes CASSVGLAEGGELFF.

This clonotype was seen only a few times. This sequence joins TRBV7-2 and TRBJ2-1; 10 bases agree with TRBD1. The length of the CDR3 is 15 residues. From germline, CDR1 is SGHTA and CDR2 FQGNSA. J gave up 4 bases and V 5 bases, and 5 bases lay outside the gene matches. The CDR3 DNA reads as TGTGCCAGCAGCCCCGGGACAGGGGATTACAATGAGCAGTTCTTC. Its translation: CASSPGTGDYNEQFF.

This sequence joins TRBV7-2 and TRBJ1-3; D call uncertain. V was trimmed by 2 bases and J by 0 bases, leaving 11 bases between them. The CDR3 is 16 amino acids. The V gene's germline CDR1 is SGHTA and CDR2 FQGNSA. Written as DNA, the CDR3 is TGTGCCAGCAGCTTAAGTCCAGGCCGCTCTGGAAACACCATATATTTT. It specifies CASSLSPGRSGNTIYF.

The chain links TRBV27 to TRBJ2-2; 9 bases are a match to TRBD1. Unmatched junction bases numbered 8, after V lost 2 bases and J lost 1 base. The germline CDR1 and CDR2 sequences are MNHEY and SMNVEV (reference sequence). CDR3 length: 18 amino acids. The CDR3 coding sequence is TGTGCCAGCAGTTTACCTACCGGGACAGGGATGAACACCGGGGAGCTGTTTTTT. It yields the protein CASSLPTGTGMNTGELFF.

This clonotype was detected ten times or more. In DNA, the CDR3 is TGCAGTGCTAGGCCGGGGAATGAAAAACTGTTTTTT. Protein: CSARPGNEKLFF. The chain couples TRBV20-1 to TRBJ1-4; D ambiguous. The CDR3 runs to 12 residues. Trimming took 3 bases from V and 5 from J, leaving 7 bases between them. CDR1 and CDR2 (germline): DFQATT, SNEGSKA (reference sequence).

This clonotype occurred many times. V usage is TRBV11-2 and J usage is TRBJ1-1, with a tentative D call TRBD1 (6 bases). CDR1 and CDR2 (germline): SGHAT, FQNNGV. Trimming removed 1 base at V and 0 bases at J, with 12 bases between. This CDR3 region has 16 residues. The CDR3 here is CASSLGRGALNTEAFF. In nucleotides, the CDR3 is TGTGCCAGCAGCTTAGGGCGGGGGGCCCTGAACACTGAAGCTTTCTTT.

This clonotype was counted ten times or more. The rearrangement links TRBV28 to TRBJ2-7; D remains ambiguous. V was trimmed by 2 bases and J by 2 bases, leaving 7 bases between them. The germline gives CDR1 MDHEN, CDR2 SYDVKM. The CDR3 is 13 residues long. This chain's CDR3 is CASSLDRTYEQYF. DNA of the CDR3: TGTGCCAGCAGTTTAGACCGAACCTACGAGCAGTACTTC.

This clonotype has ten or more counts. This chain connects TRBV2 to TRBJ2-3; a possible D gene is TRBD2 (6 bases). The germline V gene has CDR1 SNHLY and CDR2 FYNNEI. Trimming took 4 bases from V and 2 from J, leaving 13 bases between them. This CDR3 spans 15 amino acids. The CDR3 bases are TGTGCCAGCAGTGCAACCGGGACTCACACAGATACGCAGTATTTT. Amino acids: CASSATGTHTDTQYF.

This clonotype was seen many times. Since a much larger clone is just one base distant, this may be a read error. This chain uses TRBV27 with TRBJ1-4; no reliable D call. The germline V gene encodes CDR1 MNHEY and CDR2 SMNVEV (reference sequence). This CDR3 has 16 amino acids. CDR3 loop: CACSALPQRPNEKLFF. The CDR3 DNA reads TGTGCCTGCAGTGCTCTCCCACAGCGCCCTAATGAAAAACTGTTTTTT. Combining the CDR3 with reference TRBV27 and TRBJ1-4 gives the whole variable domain EAQVTQNPRYLITVTGKKLTVTCSQNMNHEYMSWYRQDPGLGLRQIYYSMNVEVTDKGDVPEGYKVSRKEKRNFPLILESPSPNQTSLYFCACSALPQRPNEKLFFGSGTQLSVL.

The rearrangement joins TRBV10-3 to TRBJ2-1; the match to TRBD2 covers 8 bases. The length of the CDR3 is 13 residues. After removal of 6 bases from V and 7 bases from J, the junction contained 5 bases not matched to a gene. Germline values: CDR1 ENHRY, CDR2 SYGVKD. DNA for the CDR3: TGTGCCATCAGCGGGGGGGGTTGGAATGAGCAGTTCTTC. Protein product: CAISGGGWNEQFF.

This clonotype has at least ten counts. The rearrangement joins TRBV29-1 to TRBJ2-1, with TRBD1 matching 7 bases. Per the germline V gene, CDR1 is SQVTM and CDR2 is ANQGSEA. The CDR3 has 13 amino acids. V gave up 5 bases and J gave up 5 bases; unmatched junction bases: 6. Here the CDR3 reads CSVTDRVDNEQFF. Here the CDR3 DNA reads TGCAGCGTTACAGACAGGGTTGACAATGAGCAGTTCTTC.

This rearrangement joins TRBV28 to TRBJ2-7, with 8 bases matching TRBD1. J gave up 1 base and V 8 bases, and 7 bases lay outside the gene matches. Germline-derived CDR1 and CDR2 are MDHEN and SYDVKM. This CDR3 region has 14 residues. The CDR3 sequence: CASLKTGGSYEQYF. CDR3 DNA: TGTGCCAGCCTGAAAACAGGGGGATCCTACGAGCAGTACTTC.

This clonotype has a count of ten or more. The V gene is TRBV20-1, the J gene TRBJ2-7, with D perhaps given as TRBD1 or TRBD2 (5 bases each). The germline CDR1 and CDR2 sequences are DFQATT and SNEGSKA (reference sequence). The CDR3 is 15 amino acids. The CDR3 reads CSSPRADTTISEQYF. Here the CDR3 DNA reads TGCAGCTCCCCCAGAGCGGACACGACAATCTCCGAGCAGTACTTC.

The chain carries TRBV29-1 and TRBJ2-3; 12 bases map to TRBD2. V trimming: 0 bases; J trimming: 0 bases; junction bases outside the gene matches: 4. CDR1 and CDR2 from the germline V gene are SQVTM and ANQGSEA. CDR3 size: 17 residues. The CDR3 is CSVEDGLAGGSTDTQYF. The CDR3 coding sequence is TGCAGCGTTGAAGATGGGCTAGCGGGAGGGAGCACAGATACGCAGTATTTT.

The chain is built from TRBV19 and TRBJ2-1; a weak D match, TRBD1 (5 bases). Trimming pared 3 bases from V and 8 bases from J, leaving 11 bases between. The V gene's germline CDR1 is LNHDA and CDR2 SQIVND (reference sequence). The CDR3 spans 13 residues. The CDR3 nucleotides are TGTGCCAGTAGTATCAAGGGGCGCCATGAGCAGTTCTTC. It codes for CASSIKGRHEQFF.

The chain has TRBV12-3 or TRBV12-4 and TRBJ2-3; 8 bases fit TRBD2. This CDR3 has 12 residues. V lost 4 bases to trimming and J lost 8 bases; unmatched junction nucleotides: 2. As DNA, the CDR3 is TGTGCCAGCAGTTCACTAGCGGCTACGCAGTATTTT. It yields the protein CASSSLAATQYF.

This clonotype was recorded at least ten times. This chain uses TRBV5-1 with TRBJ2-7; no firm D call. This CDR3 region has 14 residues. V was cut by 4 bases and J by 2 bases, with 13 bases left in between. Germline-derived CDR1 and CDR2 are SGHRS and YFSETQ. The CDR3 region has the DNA TGCGCCAGCAGCCCTCTCGGGCTGGCCTACGAGCAGTACTTC. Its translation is CASSPLGLAYEQYF. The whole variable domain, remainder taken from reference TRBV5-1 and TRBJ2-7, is KAGVTQTPRYLIKTRGQQVTLSCSPISGHRSVSWYQQTPGQGLQFLFEYFSETQRNKGNFPGRFSGRQFSNSRSEMNVSTLELGDSALYLCASSPLGLAYEQYFGPGTRLTVT.

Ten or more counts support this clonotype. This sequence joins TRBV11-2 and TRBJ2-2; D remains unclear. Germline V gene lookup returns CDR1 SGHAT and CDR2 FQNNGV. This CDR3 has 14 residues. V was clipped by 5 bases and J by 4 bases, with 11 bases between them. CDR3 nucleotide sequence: TGTGCCAGCAGCCCCTCGGCGATCACCGGGGAGCTGTTTTTT. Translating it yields CASSPSAITGELFF.